This section outlines one T cell receptor beta chain sequence together with its context. Its antigen is not identified. The data originate from a study of human T cells and chemical hapten exposure. This CDR3 spans 17 amino acids. The germline V gene has CDR1 SQVTM and CDR2 ANQGSEA. J gave up 0 bases and V 7 bases, and 7 bases lay outside the gene matches. The time point denotes: patch test 2, 6 weeks after DPC sensitization. Described treatment: therapeutic diphenylcyclopropenone sensitization with weekly scalp DPC. TCRdb re-analysed the RACE reads in MiXCR, keeping a single row per CDR3 protein. Among about 78,000 distinct CDR3 sequences, around 8.8% were seen once, and the ten largest hold about 3.5%. Study-wide results and limits: The donor cohort had alopecia, so its immune response may not match that of healthy people.

Sequenced material: whole blood, taken in connection with sensitization to the hapten diphenylcyclopropenone (DPC). This sequence joins TRBV29-1 and TRBJ2-4; 15 nucleotides align to TRBD2. The receptor was derived from a woman between 45 and 65 years old with alopecia areata. Some clones in this sample may be carry-over from other donors' samples. CDR3 protein: CSAQGTSGRLAKNIQYF. The CDR3 DNA reads TGCAGCGCTCAAGGGACTAGCGGGAGGCTAGCCAAAAACATTCAGTACTTC.